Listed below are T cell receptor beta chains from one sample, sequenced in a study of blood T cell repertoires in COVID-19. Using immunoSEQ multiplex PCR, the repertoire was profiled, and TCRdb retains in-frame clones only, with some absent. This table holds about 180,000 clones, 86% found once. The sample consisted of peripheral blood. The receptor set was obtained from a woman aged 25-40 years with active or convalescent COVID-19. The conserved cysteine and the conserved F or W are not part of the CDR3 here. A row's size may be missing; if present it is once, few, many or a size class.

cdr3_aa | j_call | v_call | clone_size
ASSLDPTKNTEAF | TRBJ1-1 | TRBV5-1 | .
ASSWQENTGELF | TRBJ2-2 | TRBV2 | .
ASSEINYGYT | TRBJ1-2 | TRBV2 | once
ATSDPGQGVTGELF | TRBJ2-2 | TRBV24-1 | .
ASRQRQASGNTIY | TRBJ1-3 | TRBV10-2 | .
ASSSVTGAGNTIY | TRBJ1-3 | TRBV5-1 | once
ASSFGEADTQY | TRBJ2-3 | TRBV11-2 | .
ASSLPGGETQY | TRBJ2-5 | TRBV5-1 | .
ASNGTAHYEQY | TRBJ2-7 | TRBV7-9 | once
SGSGSSYNEQF | TRBJ2-1 | TRBV29-1 | .
ASSQVSSEGTDTQY | TRBJ2-3 | TRBV4-2 | .
ASSEGQGAAGNTIY | TRBJ1-3 | TRBV11-3 | .
ATSDLVAGAYNEQF | TRBJ2-1 | TRBV24-1 | .
ASSLVNTEAF | TRBJ1-1 | TRBV5-8 | .
ASSTPGQPYEQY | TRBJ2-7 | TRBV7-9 | .
ASSEREGGDGYT | TRBJ1-2 | TRBV3-1/TRBV3-2 | once
ASSIERWQGPDGYT | TRBJ1-2 | TRBV19 | once
ASSMSGGAF | TRBJ1-1 | TRBV19 | .